This T cell receptor (beta chain) came from a study of CD8 T cells in Susac syndrome (dated by TCRdb to 2018 to 2020). Context from the whole study: Whether CD8+ T cell activation and differentiation in Susac syndrome was antigen driven was tested using repertoire sequencing. Results the study describes overall, beyond this receptor: The study acknowledged that relatively few individuals were included in the TCR sequencing and HLA analysis.

The germline ends are 23 bases apart after V is trimmed by 6 bases and J by 8 bases. The CDR3 holds 16 amino acids from the cysteine to the phenylalanine. Only CDR3 DNA is held: 48 bases, read in frame from base 1. The CDR1 and CDR2 encoded by the germline V gene are MNHEY and SVGEGT. RNA was extracted with the RNeasy kit and about 0.5 to 1 ug was reverse transcribed using random hexamers. The immunoSEQ multiplex PCR assay, which covers 54 Vbeta and 13 Jbeta segments, was used to amplify TCR beta CDR3 regions. PCR amplification bias was corrected by using a synthetic template baseline for primer optimization and computational correction. As for how the authors treated the data: Reads were annotated to V, D and J genes according to IMGT and were analyzed with immunoSEQ Analyzer, with only productive sequences retained. To calculate clonality, Shannon entropy was normalized by log2 of the number of productive unique sequences and then subtracted from one. For each patient and control, public and private clones were evaluated within the 100 most prevalent clones. Clones were defined as Susac-specific when absent from the healthy and MS cohorts, from some 1,100 published viral clones and from other ImmuneACCESS disease sequences. TCRdb reran the public reads through fastp at Q25 and MiXCR, keeping productive beta chains. Identical CDR3 protein sequences are pooled into one entry, listed with their most common genes and DNA. What appears here as the V and J calls and clone size reflects TCRdb's work, not the paper's. For this sample there are over 300,000 distinct CDR3 sequences; 92% appear just once. Approximately 0.065% of the sample is held by the ten biggest clonotypes.

A note on this clonotype: Its antigen is still unknown. No clone much larger than this one lies a single base away; base qualities are absent.

High-throughput TCR beta sequencing profiled peripheral blood CD8+ and CD4+ T cells from healthy donors, Susac syndrome patients and multiple sclerosis patients. Multiple sclerosis controls were treatment-naive patients with stable or active relapsing-remitting disease fulfilling revised McDonald criteria. Bulk CD8+ and CD4+ T cells were purified by magnetic negative isolation, whereas CD8+ TEMRA cells were enriched by FACS. Blood was drawn into EDTA tubes, processed within 24 hours, and PBMCs were isolated by density gradient centrifugation. PBMCs destined for TCR sequencing were cryopreserved in liquid nitrogen and later thawed in a 37 °C water bath. Purity of sorted or isolated CD4+, CD8+ and CD8+ TEMRA cells was at least 90%.

Source material: CD4+ T cells from PBMCs. The rearranged chain carries TRBV6-2 or TRBV6-3 and TRBJ1-5; no D gene can be assigned with confidence. This receptor was identified in a human donor with multiple sclerosis. The DNA sequence reads TGTGCCAGCAGAAAACGAATAACAACGGGCTCTAAGCCCCAGCATTTT. The resulting protein is CASRKRITTGSKPQHF.